The clone carrying this T cell receptor (beta chain) was seen a few times. TCR beta CDR3 sequences were amplified from RNA transcripts. Initially, a first-round RT-PCR of the TCR CDR3 employed the HTBI primer set. TCRdb reprocessed the multiplex PCR reads with MiXCR, giving one entry per CDR3 protein. The table lists 500,000 or so distinct CDR3 sequences, about 16% of them singletons, with over 25% in the top ten. Trimming stripped 6 bases from V and 3 bases from J, with 15 bases between. Germline V gene data show CDR1 as SQVTM and CDR2 as ANQGSEA. This CDR3 contains 13 residues. The record originates from a study of T cells in Graves' hyperthyroidism and ophthalmopathy. About the study: Prior to any treatment, at the point of initial diagnosis, peripheral blood was collected.

Exclusion followed for patients with uncontrolled infection, other autoimmune disease, pregnancy or lactation. This sequence joins TRBV29-1 and TRBJ2-7; possible D gene TRBD2, 6 bases. Sequencing used blood. The receptor's source is a woman under 40 with Graves' ophthalmopathy. CDR3 residues: CSVAGTAFYEQYF. In nucleotides, the CDR3 is TGCAGCGTCGCCGGGACTGCATTCTACGAGCAGTACTTC.